The rows below give T cell receptor beta chains drawn from one sample of a study of regulatory T cells in long-lasting Graves disease. One entry per CDR3 protein, called by TCRdb with MiXCR from the multiplex PCR reads. The sample lists hundreds of thousands of distinct CDR3 sequences; about 30% were seen once. The sequenced sample was peripheral blood mononuclear cells (PBMCs), obtained when the disease was refractory, from a patient treated with antithyroid drugs. These receptors all stem from a female donor with Graves disease. Each CDR3 is given with its conserved first and last residue. Each record gives: J gene, D gene, clone size, V gene, CDR3 DNA, CDR3 protein. A D gene is named only where the DNA matches it firmly. Expanded clones are given a class, and other clones once, few, many or no size at all.

J gene: TRBJ1-2; D gene: .; clone size: .; V gene: TRBV12-3/TRBV12-4; CDR3 DNA: TGTGCCAGCAGTTTCGGGGGCGGCAACTATGGCTACACCTTC; CDR3 protein: CASSFGGGNYGYTF
J gene: TRBJ1-1; D gene: .; clone size: .; V gene: TRBV7-3; CDR3 DNA: TGTGCCAGCAGCCGTAGCGGGGCCCCCGGGAACACTGAAGCTTTCTTT; CDR3 protein: CASSRSGAPGNTEAFF
J gene: TRBJ1-1; D gene: TRBD1; clone size: few; V gene: TRBV28; CDR3 DNA: TGTGCCAGCATCGCACAGGGGGTGGACACTGAAGCTTTCTTT; CDR3 protein: CASIAQGVDTEAFF
J gene: TRBJ2-5; D gene: TRBD2; clone size: .; V gene: TRBV20-1; CDR3 DNA: TGCAGTGCTAGAGATCTAATGAGCGGGATGCCCCCGGAGACCCAGTACTTC; CDR3 protein: CSARDLMSGMPPETQYF
J gene: TRBJ1-2; D gene: .; clone size: .; V gene: TRBV15; CDR3 DNA: TGTGCCACCAGCAGAGGGGAGTGGGGCTACACCTTC; CDR3 protein: CATSRGEWGYTF
J gene: TRBJ1-1; D gene: .; clone size: .; V gene: TRBV5-1; CDR3 DNA: TGCGCCAGCAGCTTGGTTGTGGGCAGGGGCATGAACACTGAAGCTTTCTTT; CDR3 protein: CASSLVVGRGMNTEAFF
J gene: TRBJ2-5; D gene: TRBD2; clone size: .; V gene: TRBV30; CDR3 DNA: TGTGCCTGGAGAGTAGCGGGAGCTGGGGAGACCCAGTACTTC; CDR3 protein: CAWRVAGAGETQYF
J gene: TRBJ2-7; D gene: TRBD1; clone size: many; V gene: TRBV5-1; CDR3 DNA: TGCGCCAGCAGCTCGCTAATAATCGGGACAGGGGATAACGAGCAGTACTTC; CDR3 protein: CASSSLIIGTGDNEQYF
J gene: TRBJ1-1; D gene: TRBD1; clone size: few; V gene: TRBV5-1; CDR3 DNA: TGCGCCAGCAGCCCGCGGACAGGGGGGAGTAACACTGAAGCTTTCTTT; CDR3 protein: CASSPRTGGSNTEAFF
J gene: TRBJ2-5; D gene: TRBD2; clone size: many; V gene: TRBV24-1; CDR3 DNA: TGTGCCACCAGTGATCCAATAGCGGGAGCGCAAGAGACCCAGTACTTC; CDR3 protein: CATSDPIAGAQETQYF
J gene: TRBJ2-7; D gene: TRBD2; clone size: .; V gene: TRBV11-2; CDR3 DNA: TGTGCCAGCAGCTTATCTAGCGGGCGCTCCTACGAGCAGTACTTC; CDR3 protein: CASSLSSGRSYEQYF
J gene: TRBJ2-7; D gene: .; clone size: many; V gene: TRBV28; CDR3 DNA: TGTGCCAGCAGTTTGATGCCCGGGATGCCCTACGAGCAGTACTTC; CDR3 protein: CASSLMPGMPYEQYF
J gene: TRBJ1-1; D gene: .; clone size: many; V gene: TRBV27; CDR3 DNA: TGTGCCAGCAGTTTATCGTCGACAGCCGTGAACACTGAAGCTTTCTTT; CDR3 protein: CASSLSSTAVNTEAFF
J gene: TRBJ2-7; D gene: TRBD2; clone size: many; V gene: TRBV28; CDR3 DNA: TGTGCCAGCAGTTTTACCTTAGCGGGGCTTTCCTACGAGCAGTACTTC; CDR3 protein: CASSFTLAGLSYEQYF
J gene: TRBJ2-1; D gene: TRBD2; clone size: .; V gene: TRBV14; CDR3 DNA: TGTGCCAGCAGCCAAGATGCTACTAGCGCTGAGCAGTTCTTC; CDR3 protein: CASSQDATSAEQFF
J gene: TRBJ2-7; D gene: .; clone size: .; V gene: TRBV11-2; CDR3 DNA: TGTGCCAGCAGCTTATCCCCAAGCAAAGGGGTTTACGAGCAGTACTTC; CDR3 protein: CASSLSPSKGVYEQYF
J gene: TRBJ2-5; D gene: TRBD2; clone size: many; V gene: TRBV11-2; CDR3 DNA: TGTGCCAGCAGCTTAGGGGTAGCGGGAGGAAACCAAGAGACCCAGTACTTC; CDR3 protein: CASSLGVAGGNQETQYF
J gene: TRBJ1-4; D gene: .; clone size: many; V gene: TRBV28; CDR3 DNA: TGTGCCAGCAGCGAGGGACGGAATGAAAAACTGTTTTTT; CDR3 protein: CASSEGRNEKLFF
J gene: TRBJ1-5; D gene: .; clone size: many; V gene: TRBV12-3/TRBV12-4; CDR3 DNA: TGTGCCAGCAGTCCCCCGGGGGGGATCGGTCAGCCCCAGCATTTT; CDR3 protein: CASSPPGGIGQPQHF
J gene: TRBJ2-6; D gene: .; clone size: few; V gene: TRBV30; CDR3 DNA: TGTGCCTGGAGACCCTCTGGGGCCAACGTCCTGACTTTC; CDR3 protein: CAWRPSGANVLTF
J gene: TRBJ1-4; D gene: .; clone size: few; V gene: TRBV2; CDR3 DNA: TGTGCCAGCAGTGAATTCCAGGCAGGCCTAAATGAAAAACTGTTTTTT; CDR3 protein: CASSEFQAGLNEKLFF
J gene: TRBJ2-1; D gene: TRBD2; clone size: .; V gene: TRBV25-1; CDR3 DNA: TGTGCCAGCAGTGACACTAGCGGGAGTGACTCCTACAATGAGCAGTTCTTC; CDR3 protein: CASSDTSGSDSYNEQFF
J gene: TRBJ1-3; D gene: .; clone size: .; V gene: TRBV2; CDR3 DNA: TGTGCCAGCCGGATCGGCTCTGGAAACACCATATATTTT; CDR3 protein: CASRIGSGNTIYF
J gene: TRBJ1-1; D gene: .; clone size: few; V gene: TRBV29-1; CDR3 DNA: TGCAGCGTTGACCATTCCGGGACATCGAGGACTGAAGCTTTCTTT; CDR3 protein: CSVDHSGTSRTEAFF
J gene: TRBJ2-7; D gene: TRBD2; clone size: few; V gene: TRBV27; CDR3 DNA: TGTGCCAGCAGTTTATACCCTAGCGGGGGTAACGAGCAGTACTTC; CDR3 protein: CASSLYPSGGNEQYF
J gene: TRBJ1-1; D gene: .; clone size: .; V gene: TRBV28; CDR3 DNA: TGTGCCAGCAGTGATCAACAGGGTTCCACTGAAGCTTTCTTT; CDR3 protein: CASSDQQGSTEAFF
J gene: TRBJ1-1; D gene: .; clone size: many; V gene: TRBV12-3/TRBV12-4; CDR3 DNA: TGTGCCAGCAGACGACAGGCTACGAACACTGAAGCTTTCTTT; CDR3 protein: CASRRQATNTEAFF